These T cell receptor beta chains were read from a single sample in a study of shared clonotypes between healthy human individuals. Sequenced by immunoSEQ multiplex PCR; TCRdb stores in-frame clones only, minus some. The table shows about 380,000 clones, with approximately 97% occurring only once. Sequencing input: memory CD8+ T cells sorted from blood. The receptors were sampled from a man aged 25 to 40 in good health. Both conserved end residues are part of each CDR3. D genes are given only for firm matches.

d_gene	v_gene	j_gene	CDR3aa	CDR3nt
.	TRBV30	TRBJ2-7	CAWSGGGNYEQYF	TGTGCCTGGAGTGGGGGCGGAAATTACGAGCAGTACTTC
TRBD1	TRBV27	TRBJ1-1	CASIRTGGMNTEAFF	TGTGCCAGCATAAGGACAGGGGGGATGAACACTGAAGCTTTCTTT
.	TRBV5-1	TRBJ2-2	CASSLFADTGELFF	TGCGCCAGCAGCTTGTTTGCGGACACCGGGGAGCTGTTTTTT
.	TRBV7-7	TRBJ2-4	CASSLATQLAKNIQYF	TGTGCTAGCAGCTTAGCAACGCAGCTAGCCAAAAACATTCAGTACTTC
TRBD2	TRBV7-9	TRBJ2-7	CASSIGLAGGWDEQYF	TGTGCCAGCAGCATAGGACTAGCGGGAGGTTGGGACGAGCAGTACTTC
TRBD1	TRBV28	TRBJ2-7	CASSSFTGALYEQYF	TGTGCCAGCAGTTCCTTTACAGGGGCACTCTACGAGCAGTACTTC
.	TRBV6-5	TRBJ2-7	CASSYSATLYEQYF	TGTGCCAGCAGTTACTCCGCTACCCTCTACGAGCAGTACTTC
TRBD2	TRBV13	TRBJ2-7	CASSDSGRGSYEQYF	TGTGCCAGCAGCGACAGCGGGAGGGGCTCCTACGAGCAGTACTTC
TRBD1	TRBV28	TRBJ1-1	CAITTGVGTEAFF	TGTGCCATTACGACAGGGGTGGGCACTGAAGCTTTCTTT
.	TRBV30	TRBJ2-5	CAWSPLLRGTQYF	TGTGCCTGGAGCCCGCTTCTGCGAGGGACCCAGTACTTC
.	TRBV10-2	TRBJ2-7	CASSDSGSYEQYF	TGCGCCAGCAGTGACAGCGGTTCGTACGAGCAGTACTTC
TRBD1	TRBV30	TRBJ2-1	CAWSRDSYNEQFF	TGTGCCTGGAGTCGGGACAGCTACAATGAGCAGTTCTTC
.	TRBV5-1	TRBJ2-6	CASSPPVRYSGANVLTF	TGCGCCAGCAGCCCCCCGGTCCGCTACTCTGGGGCCAACGTCCTGACTTTC
.	TRBV30	TRBJ1-2	CAWSSWGQDRYTF	TGTGCCTGGAGCTCCTGGGGGCAGGACCGCTACACCTTC
.	TRBV5-1	TRBJ2-7	CASSPDVGESYEQYF	TGCGCCAGCAGCCCGGACGTGGGAGAGTCCTACGAGCAGTACTTC
.	TRBV7-2	TRBJ2-1	CASSLVNEQFF	TGTGCCAGCAGCTTAGTTAATGAGCAGTTCTTC
TRBD1	TRBV7-2	TRBJ2-7	CASSLVGGQGYEQYF	TGTGCCAGCAGCTTAGTAGGGGGACAGGGCTACGAGCAGTACTTC
TRBD1	TRBV11-1	TRBJ2-4	CASSLQTGDLAKNIQYF	TGTGCCAGCAGCTTACAGACAGGGGATCTAGCCAAAAACATTCAGTACTTC
.	TRBV19	TRBJ1-5	CASRNISRSNQPQHF	TGTGCCAGTAGGAATATCTCAAGGAGCAATCAGCCCCAGCATTTT
TRBD1	TRBV5-1	TRBJ2-5	CASSLQGVETQYF	TGCGCCAGCAGCCTACAGGGGGTAGAGACCCAGTACTTC
.	TRBV5-6	TRBJ2-7	CASSLALYEQYF	TGTGCCAGCAGCTTGGCACTCTACGAGCAGTACTTC
.	TRBV5-8	TRBJ1-4	CASSPEIEKLFF	TGTGCCAGCAGCCCCGAAATTGAAAAACTGTTTTTT